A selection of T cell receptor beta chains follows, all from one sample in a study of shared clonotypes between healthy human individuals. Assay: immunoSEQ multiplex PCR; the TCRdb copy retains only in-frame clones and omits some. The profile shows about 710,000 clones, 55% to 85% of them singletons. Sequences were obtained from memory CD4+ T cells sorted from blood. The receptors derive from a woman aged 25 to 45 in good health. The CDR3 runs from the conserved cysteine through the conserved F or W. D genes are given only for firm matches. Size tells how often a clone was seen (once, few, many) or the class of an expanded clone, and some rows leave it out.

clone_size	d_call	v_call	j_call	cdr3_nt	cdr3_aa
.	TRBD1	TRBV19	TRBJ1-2	TGTGCCAGTAGACTATCCGGGACAGCTAACTATGGCTACACCTTC	CASRLSGTANYGYTF
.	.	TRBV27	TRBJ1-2	TGTGCCAGCAGTTTATCGGGCAGCTATGGCTACACCTTC	CASSLSGSYGYTF
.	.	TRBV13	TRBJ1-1	TGTGCCAGCAGCTTTAACGTTAACACTGAAGCTTTCTTT	CASSFNVNTEAFF
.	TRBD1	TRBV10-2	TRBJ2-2	TGCGCCAGCAGGGGACAGACGAACACCGGGGAGCTGTTTTTT	CASRGQTNTGELFF
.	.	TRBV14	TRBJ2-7	TGTGCCAGCAGCCCATTAGACGAGGGCCCCTACGAGCAGTACTTC	CASSPLDEGPYEQYF
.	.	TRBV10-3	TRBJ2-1	TGTGCCATCTCTGGCGGCGGACAATGGAACAATGAGCAGTTCTTC	CAISGGGQWNNEQFF
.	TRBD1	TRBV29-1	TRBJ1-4	TGCAGCGCCAGGGGGACTAATGAAAAACTGTTTTTT	CSARGTNEKLFF
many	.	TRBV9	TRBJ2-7	TGTGCCAGCAGCGCGCTAAGCCAGCACGAGCAGTACTTC	CASSALSQHEQYF
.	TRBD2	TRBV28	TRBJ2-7	TGTGCCAGCAGTCCCTCGGCGGGAGGGAGGGTCTACGAGCAGTACTTC	CASSPSAGGRVYEQYF
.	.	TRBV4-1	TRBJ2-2	TGCGCCAGCAGCCAAGATCCGGCAGCAACCGGGGAGCTGTTTTTT	CASSQDPAATGELFF
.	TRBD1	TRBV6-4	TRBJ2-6	TGTGCCAGCCGGGACAGTCTTAGCTCTGGGGCCAACGTCCTGACTTTC	CASRDSLSSGANVLTF
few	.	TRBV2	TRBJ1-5	TGTGCCAGCAGGGGAGGAAGCGGTGGTCAGCCCCAGCATTTT	CASRGGSGGQPQHF
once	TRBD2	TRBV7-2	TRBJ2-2	TGTGCCAGCAGCCATGGGACTAGCGGGACCGGGGAGCTGTTTTTT	CASSHGTSGTGELFF
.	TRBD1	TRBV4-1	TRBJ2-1	TGCGCCAGCAGCCAGGTCGACAGGGGCAACAATGAGCAGTTCTTC	CASSQVDRGNNEQFF
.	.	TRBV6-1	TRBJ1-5	TGTGCCAGCAGAGAACAGGGTTTCAATCAGCCCCAGCATTTT	CASREQGFNQPQHF
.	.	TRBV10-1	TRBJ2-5	TGCGCCAGCAGTGAGTCGACGGCCCACCAAGAGACCCAGTACTTC	CASSESTAHQETQYF
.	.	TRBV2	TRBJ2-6	TGTGCCAGCACTACCACAGGGTCAGGGGCCAACGTCCTGACTTTC	CASTTTGSGANVLTF
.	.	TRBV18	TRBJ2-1	TGTGCCAGCTCACCACAAGCAGAATACAATGAGCAGTTCTTC	CASSPQAEYNEQFF
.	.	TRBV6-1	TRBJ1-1	TGTGCCAGCAGTGGACGTGGGGGCACCACTGAAGCTTTCTTT	CASSGRGGTTEAFF
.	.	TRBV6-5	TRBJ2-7	TGTGCCAGCAGTTACGATGGGTCGGCGGTCTACGAGCAGTACTTC	CASSYDGSAVYEQYF
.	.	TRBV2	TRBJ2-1	TGTGCCAGCAGGGCCCAGCTGCCAAGCTCCTACAATGAGCAGTTCTTC	CASRAQLPSSYNEQFF
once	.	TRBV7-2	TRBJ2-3	TGTGCCAGCAGCTTACTGGTAACTAGCACAGATACGCAGTATTTT	CASSLLVTSTDTQYF
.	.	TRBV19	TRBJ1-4	TGTGCCAGTAGTGTTTGGTCAGGGGAAGAAAAACTGTTTTTT	CASSVWSGEEKLFF
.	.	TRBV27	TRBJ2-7	TGTGCCAGCAGTACCCCCGGGCGAGAGCAGTACTTC	CASSTPGREQYF
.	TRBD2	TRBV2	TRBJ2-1	TGTGCCAGCAGTGCGAGGGGCGCCTTAGCGGGAGCAAAAAATGAGCAGTTCTTC	CASSARGALAGAKNEQFF
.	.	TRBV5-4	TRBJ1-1	TGTGCCAGCAGGTTTGAGAGTAGCACTGAAGCTTTCTTT	CASRFESSTEAFF
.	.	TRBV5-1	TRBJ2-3	TGCGCCAGCAGCTTGCCCGGGGCGGCAGATACGCAGTATTTT	CASSLPGAADTQYF
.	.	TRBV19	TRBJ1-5	TGTGCCAGTAGTATAGTGGCAGGAGCTCATCAGCCCCAGCATTTT	CASSIVAGAHQPQHF
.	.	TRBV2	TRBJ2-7	TGTGCCAGCAGTGAGTGGCAGGGCCAAGGGAGGCAGTACTTC	CASSEWQGQGRQYF
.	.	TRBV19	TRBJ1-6	TGTGCCAGTAGTTCGGACAGTCATAATTCACCCCTCCACTTT	CASSSDSHNSPLHF
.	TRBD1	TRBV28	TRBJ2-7	TGTGCCAGCAGGAGGAACATCAGGGGGCGATCCGAGCAGTACTTC	CASRRNIRGRSEQYF
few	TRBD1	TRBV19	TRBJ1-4	TGTGCCAGTAGTATATCTACCGGGACAGGTAATGAAAAACTGTTTTTT	CASSISTGTGNEKLFF
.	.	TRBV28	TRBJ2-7	TGTGCCAGCACGATTGGGGGGATGGCCACCTACGAGCAGTACTTC	CASTIGGMATYEQYF
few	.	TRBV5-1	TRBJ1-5	TGCGCCAGCAGCTTGGACGGGGGTAGCAATCAGCCCCAGCATTTT	CASSLDGGSNQPQHF
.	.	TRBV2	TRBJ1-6	TGTGCCAGCAGTGAACAGGTTGATTCACCCCTCCACTTT	CASSEQVDSPLHF
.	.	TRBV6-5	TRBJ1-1	TGTGCCAGCACAGACGGGGAGAACACTGAAGCTTTCTTT	CASTDGENTEAFF
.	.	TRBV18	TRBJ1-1	TGTGCCAGCTCACCACGACCAAGTGAGGGAGCTTTCTTT	CASSPRPSEGAFF
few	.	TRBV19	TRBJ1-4	TGTGCCAGTAGTATCGAGGGACTTATTGCTGAAAAACTGTTTTTT	CASSIEGLIAEKLFF
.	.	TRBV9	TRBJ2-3	TGTGCCAGCAGCGTGTGGGGGGAGCCGGCTAGCACAGATACGCAGTATTTT	CASSVWGEPASTDTQYF